This entry is about one T cell receptor (beta chain). Its antigen remains unknown. This sample was taken from a study of OX40 agonist ivuxolimab in advanced cancers. The wider study: Among those enrolled, mean age was 60 years (range about 23 to 85) and 82.7% were male. Points from the study as a whole: CD4+ and CD8+ T cells in blood underwent clonal expansion by week 6 at 0.1 to 3.0 mg/kg.

Method: immunoSEQ multiplex PCR; TCRdb's copy keeps in-frame clones and lacks some. The table has roughly 49,000 clones, 88% seen once. With 0 bases removed from V and 0 bases from J, the gap between germline ends came to 6 bases. From germline, CDR1 is LNHDA and CDR2 SQIVND (reference sequence). The CDR3 runs 14 residues. Peripheral blood came from all dose cohorts at three timepoints. This receptor was identified in an adult with an advanced solid tumor such as melanoma, head and neck, liver or kidney cancer. The rearrangement uses TRBV19 and TRBJ2-7; D ambiguous. Here the sequenced sample was CD4+ or CD8+ T cells sorted from blood, taken in a trial of the OX40 agonist ivuxolimab. In DNA form, the CDR3 reads TGTGCCAGTAGTATAGACCCAGTCTCCTACGAGCAGTACTTC. Translated, it gives CASSIDPVSYEQYF.